This T cell receptor (beta chain) was sequenced in a study of T cell changes during pregnancy in multiple sclerosis. CDR1 and CDR2 from the germline V gene are MNHEY and SMNVEV (reference sequence). With 3 bases removed from V and 4 bases from J, the gap between germline ends came to 12 bases. This CDR3 has 15 amino acids. Produced via immunoSEQ multiplex PCR; TCRdb's table is partial and in-frame only. There are approximately 51,000 clones in the sample; just over 90% occur only once, and approximately 1.9% lies in the top ten. The sequence was collected from a female donor with multiple sclerosis, enrolled in a pregnancy study. This rearrangement joins TRBV27 to TRBJ2-2, with a possible D match to TRBD1 (6 bases). The sample in question was peripheral blood, obtained in the second trimester of pregnancy. The CDR3 region is CASSFQGLGTGELFF. DNA of the CDR3: TGTGCCAGCAGTTTTCAGGGGCTGGGCACCGGGGAGCTGTTTTTT.